The entry below gives a single T cell receptor (beta chain) sequence along with its context. Its recognized antigen is unknown. Base qualities are not recorded, but no much larger clone differs from it by a single base. This entry belongs to a study of T cells and copy number aberrations in small-cell lung cancer listed by TCRdb under 2021. Looking at the study overall: TCR repertoire sequencing was paired with whole-exome sequencing of the same tumor regions to relate T cell metrics to mutations and copy number aberrations. Tumor TCR data were available for about 17 patients, and 13 to 15 patients had TCR data from both tumor and normal tissue. The full study reports these points: Because surgical resection is uncommon in small-cell lung cancer, the study was limited by a small sample size, and the findings need validation. Every specimen was formalin-fixed paraffin-embedded tissue, a material known to introduce sequencing artifacts. Tumors had lower T-cell density, richness and clonality than adjacent lung tissue, though the difference in density was not significant.

The donors were limited-stage small-cell lung cancer patients who had surgical resection in Hangzhou, China, between the late 2000s and the early 2020s. All donors had upfront surgery without preoperative chemotherapy or radiotherapy, and none received immunotherapy before or after surgery. Each of the roughly 20 patients in the sequenced cohort was a smoker or a heavy second-hand smoker. Adjacent normal lung tissue was taken at least 2 cm away from the tumor margin, and two pathologists confirmed morphologically that the tissue was free of malignant cells. To characterize heterogeneity of the T cell repertoire, the study applied multi-region TCR-beta sequencing to resected limited-stage small-cell lung cancers and to tumor-adjacent lung tissue. The AllPrep DNA/RNA FFPE Kit (Qiagen) was used to extract genomic DNA from FFPE tissue. The immunoSEQ hsTCRB Kit was used with multiplexed V- and J-gene primers to amplify TCR-beta CDR3 regions from genomic DNA. Unique DNA barcodes were added in a second PCR, and samples were pooled together with a negative and a positive control. An Illumina MiSeq running a 150-cycle paired-end protocol was used to sequence the pooled TCR-beta libraries. Processing in the source paper ran as follows. Raw sequencing data were processed by Adaptive Biotechnologies into a report containing normalized, annotated TCR-beta repertoires. To compute T-cell density, TCR-beta templates were normalized to usable DNA, with usable DNA estimated through amplification of housekeeping genes. Richness was defined as the count of unique rearrangements, and clonality was defined as 1 minus Pielou's evenness. TCRdb took over this immuneACCESS table, retaining in-frame rearrangements with V and J assigned. Such tables are incomplete; in checked studies, under half of the missing clones stem from an unresolved V gene, and the remainder is unexplained. The V and J calls and the clone size are those of that table, but D and trimming were determined from the DNA. This sample lists over 6,500 clones; approximately 80% were detected once. The ten largest clones capture 3.5% to 5.5% of the sample.

The CDR3 numbers 14 residues from cysteine through phenylalanine. The sequence is cut down to CDR3 DNA, 42 bases in frame from base 1. V loses 4 bases of germline sequence and J loses 7 bases, and the interval between the two ends is 16 bases. CDR1 and CDR2, looked up from the germline V gene (reference sequence), are MNHNY and SVGAGI. The sequencing input was normal tissue next to the tumor. This clonotype was obtained from a woman aged 45-59 years with small cell lung cancer. Recombination joined TRBV6-6 with TRBJ1-2; the D region possibly corresponds to TRBD1 (5 bases align). This receptor has the CDR3 CASSWGGRGGGYTF. The DNA sequence is given as TGTGCCAGCAGTTGGGGGGGGAGGGGTGGTGGCTACACCTTC.